The 13 T cell receptor beta chains reported below all come from one sample, sequenced in a study of identical twins. TCRdb processed the 5' RACE reads anew with MiXCR; each CDR3 protein has one entry. The sample lists 450,000 or so distinct CDR3 sequences, around 14% occurring once. This sample also appeared in a second study, on yellow fever vaccine responses in identical twins.

Sequencing used CD4+ T cells sorted from blood. The receptors here all came from a woman aged 18 to 35 in good health.

This clonotype was seen a few times. CDR3 loop: CSARVTGETQYF. As DNA, the CDR3 is TGCAGCGCCCGAGTCACGGGAGAGACCCAGTACTTC. The genes are TRBV29-1 and TRBJ2-5; D is unclear. The CDR3 totals 12 residues. Germline CDR1 reads SQVTM; CDR2 reads ANQGSEA. Trimming removed 7 bases at V and 4 bases at J, with 13 bases between.

The chain employs TRBV28 and TRBJ2-7; D is unresolved. Germline assignment: CDR1 MDHEN and CDR2 SYDVKM. The CDR3 consists of 14 residues. With 7 bases removed from V and 7 bases from J, the gap between germline ends came to 20 bases. The CDR3 coding sequence is TGTGCCAGCATGCTAAGGCCCGAGTCGAGGGAGCAGTACTTC. This sequence encodes CASMLRPESREQYF.

In this sample, this clonotype turned up a few times. As DNA, the CDR3 is TGTGCCAGCAGCCTCTATGGCTACGAGCAGTACTTC. It specifies CASSLYGYEQYF. The V and J genes are TRBV14 and TRBJ2-7; D gene uncertain. The V gene's germline CDR1 is SGHDN and CDR2 FVKESK. V gave up 4 bases and J gave up 3 bases, with 7 bases separating them. CDR3 length: 12 residues.

The V gene is TRBV5-1, the J gene TRBJ2-3; tentatively, D is TRBD2 (6 bases). The CDR3 has 17 amino acids. V shed 2 bases and J shed 4 bases, with 20 bases lying between them. The germline V gene has CDR1 SGHRS and CDR2 YFSETQ. In DNA form, the CDR3 reads TGCGCCAGCAGCTTACAACCCTCAAGGGAGGTCGCAGATACGCAGTATTTT. Protein product: CASSLQPSREVADTQYF.

The chain combines TRBV12-3 or TRBV12-4 with TRBJ2-7; D is uncertain. CDR3 length: 13 residues. Trimming left V 3 bases short and J 5 bases short, with 11 bases between. CDR3: CASSFEGPNEQYF. In DNA, the CDR3 is TGTGCCAGCAGTTTTGAAGGCCCCAACGAGCAGTACTTC.

This clonotype was observed a handful of times. The chain employs TRBV5-5 and TRBJ1-4; D possibly corresponds to TRBD1 (5 bases). This CDR3 is 16 amino acids long. Deletions cut 4 bases from V and 0 bases from J, with 13 bases between. CDR1 is SGHKS and CDR2 is YYEKEE in the germline V gene (reference sequence). CDR3 DNA: TGTGCCAGCAGCCTAGACAGACCAGCAACTAATGAAAAACTGTTTTTT. The encoded protein is CASSLDRPATNEKLFF. Variable domain in full (rest from reference TRBV5-5 and TRBJ1-4): DAGVTQSPTHLIKTRGQQVTLRCSPISGHKSVSWYQQVLGQGPQFIFQYYEKEERGRGNFPDRFSARQFPNYSSELNVNALLLGDSALYLCASSLDRPATNEKLFFGSGTQLSVL.

This clonotype was counted between two and nine times. The rearrangement links TRBV20-1 to TRBJ2-7, with TRBD2 matching 9 bases. Germline assignment: CDR1 DFQATT and CDR2 SNEGSKA (reference sequence). The CDR3 consists of 13 residues. With 6 bases clipped from V and 3 bases from J, the junction kept 6 bases outside the gene matches. CDR3 in DNA: TGCAGTGCAGCAATAGCGGGAGTCTACGAGCAGTACTTC. It specifies CSAAIAGVYEQYF.

This clonotype was counted a few times. The chain links TRBV20-1 to TRBJ2-3; D remains unclear. This CDR3 contains 12 residues. Germline lookup yields CDR1 DFQATT and CDR2 SNEGSKA (reference sequence). Trimming left V 4 bases short and J 6 bases short, with 11 bases between. CDR3 region: CSAIPSKDTQYF. CDR3 DNA sequence: TGCAGTGCTATTCCGTCTAAGGATACGCAGTATTTT.

The J gene is TRBJ1-1, the V gene TRBV5-4; maybe TRBD1 (6 bases). Germline V gene sequence: CDR1 SGHNT, CDR2 YYREEE (reference sequence). This CDR3 contains 14 residues. V dropped 3 bases and J dropped 6 bases, with 15 bases sitting between them. CDR3 residues: CASSSRQAVPEAFF. In DNA form, the CDR3 reads TGTGCCAGCAGCTCCCGACAGGCTGTCCCTGAAGCTTTCTTT.

The genes are TRBV24-1 and TRBJ2-7; D gene ambiguous. The V end was cut by 4 bases, the J end by 1 base, with 4 bases between. The CDR3 extends over 12 amino acids. Germline V gene sequence: CDR1 KGHDR, CDR2 SFDVKD. CDR3 protein: CATSDRSYEQYF. CDR3 DNA sequence: TGTGCCACCAGTGACAGGTCCTACGAGCAGTACTTC.

The chain uses TRBV5-1 and TRBJ1-5; D is unresolved. V was cut by 0 bases and J by 4 bases, with 5 bases left in between. Germline values: CDR1 SGHRS, CDR2 YFSETQ. This CDR3 is built from 13 residues. The CDR3 region is CASSLEPNQPQHF. The CDR3 nucleotides read TGCGCCAGCAGCTTGGAACCGAATCAGCCCCAGCATTTT.

This clonotype occurred a few times. The chain employs TRBV15 and TRBJ2-1; TRBD1 matches 7 bases. The CDR3 sequence is 13 residues long. Germline CDR1 LNHNV, CDR2 YYDKDF (reference sequence). V lost 0 bases and J lost 12; bases outside the gene matches: 5. The CDR3 protein is CATSRDPTGRQFF. The CDR3 DNA reads as TGTGCCACCAGCAGAGACCCGACAGGGAGGCAGTTCTTC.

This clonotype was found a few times. The V call is TRBV7-9, the J call TRBJ2-1; D is ambiguous. The CDR3 extends over 15 amino acids. In germline, CDR1 is SEHNR, CDR2 FQNEAQ (reference sequence). The V end was cut by 2 bases, the J end by 3 bases, with 11 bases between. The CDR3 DNA is TGTGCCAGCAGCTTACCCGAAAGGAACTACAATGAGCAGTTCTTC. Its translation is CASSLPERNYNEQFF. The full variable domain, its missing parts supplied by reference TRBV7-9 and TRBJ2-1, is DTGVSQNPRHKITKRGQNVTFRCDPISEHNRLYWYRQTLGQGPEFLTYFQNEAQLEKSRLLSDRFSAERPKGSFSTLEIQRTEQGDSAMYLCASSLPERNYNEQFFGPGTRLTVL.